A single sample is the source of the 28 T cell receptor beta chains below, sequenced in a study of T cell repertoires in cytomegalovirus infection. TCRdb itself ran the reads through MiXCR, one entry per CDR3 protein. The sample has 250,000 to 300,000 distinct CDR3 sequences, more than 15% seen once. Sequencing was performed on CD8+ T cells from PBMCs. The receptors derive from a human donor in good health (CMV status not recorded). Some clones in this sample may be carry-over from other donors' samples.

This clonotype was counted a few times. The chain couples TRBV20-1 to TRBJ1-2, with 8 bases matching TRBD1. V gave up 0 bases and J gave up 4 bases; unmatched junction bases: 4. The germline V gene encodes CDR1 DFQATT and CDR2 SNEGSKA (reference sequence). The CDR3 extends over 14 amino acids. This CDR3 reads CSARDRDRPYGYTF. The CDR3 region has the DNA TGCAGTGCTAGAGATCGGGACAGGCCCTATGGCTACACCTTC.

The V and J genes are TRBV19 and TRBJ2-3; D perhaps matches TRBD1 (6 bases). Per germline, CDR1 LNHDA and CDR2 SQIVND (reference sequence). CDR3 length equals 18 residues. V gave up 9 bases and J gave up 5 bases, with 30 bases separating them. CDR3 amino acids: CASRRAGTGSRRVDTQYF. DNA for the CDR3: TGTGCCAGCAGACGGGCGGGTACAGGGTCCAGACGTGTAGATACGCAGTATTTT.

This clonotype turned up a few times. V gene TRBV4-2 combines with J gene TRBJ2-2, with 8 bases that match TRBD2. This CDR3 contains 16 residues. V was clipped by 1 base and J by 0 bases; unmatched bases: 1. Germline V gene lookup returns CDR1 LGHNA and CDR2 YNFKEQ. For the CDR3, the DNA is TGTGCCAGCAGCCAAGCGGGGGGGACGAACACCGGGGAGCTGTTTTTT. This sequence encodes CASSQAGGTNTGELFF.

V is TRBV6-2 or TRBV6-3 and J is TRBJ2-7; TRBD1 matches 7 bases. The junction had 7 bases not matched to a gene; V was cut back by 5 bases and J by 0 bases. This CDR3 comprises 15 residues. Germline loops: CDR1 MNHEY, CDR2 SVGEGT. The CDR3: CASSIPRTGSYEQYF. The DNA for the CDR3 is TGTGCCAGCAGTATCCCGCGGACAGGCTCCTACGAGCAGTACTTC.

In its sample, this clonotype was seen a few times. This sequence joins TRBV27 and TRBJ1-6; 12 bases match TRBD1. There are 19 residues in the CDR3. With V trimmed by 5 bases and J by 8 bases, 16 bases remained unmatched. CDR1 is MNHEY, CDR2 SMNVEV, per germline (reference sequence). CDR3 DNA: TGTGCCAGCAGTCTCACGAGCCCCCCGGGACAGGGGGCGGATTCACCCCTCCACTTT. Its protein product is CASSLTSPPGQGADSPLHF.

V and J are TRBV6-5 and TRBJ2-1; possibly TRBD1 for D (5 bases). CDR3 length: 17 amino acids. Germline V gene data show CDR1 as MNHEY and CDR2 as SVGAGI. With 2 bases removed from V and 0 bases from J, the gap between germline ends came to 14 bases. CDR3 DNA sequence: TGTGCCAGCAGTTACGCAGGGTTCCCAAACTCCTACAATGAGCAGTTCTTC. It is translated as CASSYAGFPNSYNEQFF.

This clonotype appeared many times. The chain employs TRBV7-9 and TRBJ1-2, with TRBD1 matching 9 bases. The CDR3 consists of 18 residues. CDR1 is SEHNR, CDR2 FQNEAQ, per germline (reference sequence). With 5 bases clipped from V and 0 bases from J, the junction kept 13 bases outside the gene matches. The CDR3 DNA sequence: TGTGCCAGCAGCGCGCGGGACAGGGACTTCATAGCTAACTATGGCTACACCTTC. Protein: CASSARDRDFIANYGYTF.

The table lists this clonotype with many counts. CDR3 residues: CASSYIWQNTGELFF. In nucleotides, the CDR3 is TGTGCCAGCAGTTACATCTGGCAGAACACCGGGGAGCTGTTTTTT. The chain links TRBV6-6 to TRBJ2-2; no clear D gene. Between the trimmed V and J ends, which lost 2 bases and 1 base, there was a span of 8 bases. The germline V gene encodes CDR1 MNHNY and CDR2 SVGAGI (reference sequence). This CDR3 region has 15 residues.

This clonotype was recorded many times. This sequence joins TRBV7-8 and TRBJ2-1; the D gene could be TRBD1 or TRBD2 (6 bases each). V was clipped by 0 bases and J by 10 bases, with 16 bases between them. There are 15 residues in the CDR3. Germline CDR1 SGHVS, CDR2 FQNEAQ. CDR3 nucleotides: TGTGCCAGCAGCTTAGCGGGGGGCCGCGCTGGGGAGCAGTTCTTC. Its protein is CASSLAGGRAGEQFF.

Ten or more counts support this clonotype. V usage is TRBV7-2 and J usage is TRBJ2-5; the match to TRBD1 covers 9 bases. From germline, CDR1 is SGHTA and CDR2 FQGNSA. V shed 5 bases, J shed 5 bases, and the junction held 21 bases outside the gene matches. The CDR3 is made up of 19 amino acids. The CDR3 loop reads CASSPRDSGDRAFFETQYF. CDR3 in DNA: TGTGCCAGCAGCCCCCGGGACAGCGGGGACAGGGCCTTCTTCGAGACCCAGTACTTC.

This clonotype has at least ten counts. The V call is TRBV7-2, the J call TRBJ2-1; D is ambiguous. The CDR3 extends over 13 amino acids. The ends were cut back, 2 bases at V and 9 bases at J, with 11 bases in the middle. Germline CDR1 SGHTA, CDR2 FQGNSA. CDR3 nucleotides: TGTGCCAGCAGCTTAACGGAGTATGGTGAGCAGTTCTTC. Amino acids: CASSLTEYGEQFF.

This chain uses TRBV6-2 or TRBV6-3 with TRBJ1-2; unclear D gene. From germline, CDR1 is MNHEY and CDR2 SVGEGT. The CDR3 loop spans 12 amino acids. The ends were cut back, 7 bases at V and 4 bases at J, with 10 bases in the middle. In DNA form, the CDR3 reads TGTGCCAGCACCCCGGGCGGCTATGGCTACACCTTC. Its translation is CASTPGGYGYTF.

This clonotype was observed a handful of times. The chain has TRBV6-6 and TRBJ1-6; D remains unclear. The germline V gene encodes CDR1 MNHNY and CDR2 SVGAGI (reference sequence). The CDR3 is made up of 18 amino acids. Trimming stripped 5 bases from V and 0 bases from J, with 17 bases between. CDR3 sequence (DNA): TGTGCCAGCAGTGATAGGCCTGGACTAAGCTCCTATAATTCACCCCTCCACTTT. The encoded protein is CASSDRPGLSSYNSPLHF.

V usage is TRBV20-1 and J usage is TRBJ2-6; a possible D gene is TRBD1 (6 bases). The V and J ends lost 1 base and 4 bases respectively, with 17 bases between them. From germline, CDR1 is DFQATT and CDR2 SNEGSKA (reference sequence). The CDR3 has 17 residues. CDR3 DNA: TGCAGTGCTAGAGCAGCGCAGGGGATCGCGGGGGCCAACGTCCTGACTTTC. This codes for CSARAAQGIAGANVLTF.

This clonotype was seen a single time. The CDR3: CSVVKSSGQLNYGYTF. The CDR3 nucleotides are TGCAGCGTTGTTAAATCTTCGGGACAACTTAACTATGGCTACACCTTC. V usage is TRBV29-1 and J usage is TRBJ1-2; D possibly corresponds to TRBD1 (6 bases). Trimming stripped 4 bases from V and 1 base from J, with 19 bases between. The germline CDR1 and CDR2 sequences are SQVTM and ANQGSEA. This CDR3 region has 16 residues. The variable domain in full, completed from reference TRBV29-1 and TRBJ1-2, reads SAVISQKPSRDICQRGTSLTIQCQVDSQVTMMFWYRQQPGQSLTLIATANQGSEATYESGFVIDKFPISRPNLTFSTLTVSNMSPEDSSIYLCSVVKSSGQLNYGYTFGSGTRLTVV.

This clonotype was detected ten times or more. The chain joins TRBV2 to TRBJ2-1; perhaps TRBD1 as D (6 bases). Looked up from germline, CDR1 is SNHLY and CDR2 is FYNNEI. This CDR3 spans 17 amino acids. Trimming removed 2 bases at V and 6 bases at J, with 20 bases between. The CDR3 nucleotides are TGTGCCAGCAGTGAATGGCTAGGTCAGGGGATTGGCAATGAGCAGTTCTTC. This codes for CASSEWLGQGIGNEQFF. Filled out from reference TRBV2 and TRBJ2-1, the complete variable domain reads EPEVTQTPSHQVTQMGQEVILRCVPISNHLYFYWYRQILGQKVEFLVSFYNNEISEKSEIFDDQFSVERPDGSNFTLKIRSTKLEDSAMYFCASSEWLGQGIGNEQFFGPGTRLTVL.

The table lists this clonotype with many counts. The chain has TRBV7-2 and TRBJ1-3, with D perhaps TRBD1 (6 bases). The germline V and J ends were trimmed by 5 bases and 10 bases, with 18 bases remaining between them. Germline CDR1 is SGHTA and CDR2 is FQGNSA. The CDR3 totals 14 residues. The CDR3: CASSPGLGGRTIYF. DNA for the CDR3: TGTGCCAGCAGCCCCGGGTTGGGGGGCCGGACCATATATTTT.

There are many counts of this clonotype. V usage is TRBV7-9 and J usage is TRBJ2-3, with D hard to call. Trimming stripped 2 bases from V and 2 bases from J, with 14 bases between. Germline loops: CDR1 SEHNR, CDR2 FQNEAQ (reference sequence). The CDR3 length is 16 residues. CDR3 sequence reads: CASSLLDKLFTDTQYF. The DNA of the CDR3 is TGTGCCAGCAGCTTATTAGACAAGTTGTTCACAGATACGCAGTATTTT.

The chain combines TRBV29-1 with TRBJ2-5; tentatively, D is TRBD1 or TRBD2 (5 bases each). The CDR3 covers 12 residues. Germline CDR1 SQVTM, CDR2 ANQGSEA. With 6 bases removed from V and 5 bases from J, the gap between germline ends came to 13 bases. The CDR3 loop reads CSVPGPRETQYF. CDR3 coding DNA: TGCAGCGTCCCGGGGCCTCGGGAGACCCAGTACTTC.

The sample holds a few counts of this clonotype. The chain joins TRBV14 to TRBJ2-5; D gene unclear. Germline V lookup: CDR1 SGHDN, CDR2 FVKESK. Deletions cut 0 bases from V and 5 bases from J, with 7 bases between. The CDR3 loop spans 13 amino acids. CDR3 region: CASSQDDRETQYF. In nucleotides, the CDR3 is TGTGCCAGCAGCCAAGATGATCGGGAGACCCAGTACTTC.

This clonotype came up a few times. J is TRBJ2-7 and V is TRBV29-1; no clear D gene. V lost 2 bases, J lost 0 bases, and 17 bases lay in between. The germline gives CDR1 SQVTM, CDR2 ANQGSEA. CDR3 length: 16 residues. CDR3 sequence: CSVETGQGRFSYEQYF. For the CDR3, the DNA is TGCAGCGTTGAAACGGGCCAAGGGCGATTCTCCTACGAGCAGTACTTC.

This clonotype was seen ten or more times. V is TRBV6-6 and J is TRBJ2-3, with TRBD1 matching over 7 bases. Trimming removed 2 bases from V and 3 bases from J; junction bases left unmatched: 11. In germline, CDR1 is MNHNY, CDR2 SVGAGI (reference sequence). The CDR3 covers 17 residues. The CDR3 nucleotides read TGTGCCAGCAGTTACCCCCAAGACAGGGTTGTAACAGATACGCAGTATTTT. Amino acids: CASSYPQDRVVTDTQYF.

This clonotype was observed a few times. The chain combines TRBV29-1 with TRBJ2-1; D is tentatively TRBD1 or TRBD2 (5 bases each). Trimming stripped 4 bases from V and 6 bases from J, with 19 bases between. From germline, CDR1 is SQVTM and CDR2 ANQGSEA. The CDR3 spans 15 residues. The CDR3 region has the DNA TGCAGCGTTGTGGGGGTCGAGGGCAGCTCCAATGAGCAGTTCTTC. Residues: CSVVGVEGSSNEQFF.

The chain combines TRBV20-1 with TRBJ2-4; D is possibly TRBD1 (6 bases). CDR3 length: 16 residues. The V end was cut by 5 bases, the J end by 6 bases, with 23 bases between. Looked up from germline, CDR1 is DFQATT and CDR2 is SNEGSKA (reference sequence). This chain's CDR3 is CSAPNSEGTFLNIQYF. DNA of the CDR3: TGCAGTGCTCCAAACTCCGAGGGGACATTTTTAAACATTCAGTACTTC.

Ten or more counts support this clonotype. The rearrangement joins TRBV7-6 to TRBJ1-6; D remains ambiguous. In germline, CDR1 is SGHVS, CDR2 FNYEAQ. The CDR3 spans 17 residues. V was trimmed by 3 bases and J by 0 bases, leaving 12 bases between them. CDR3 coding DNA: TGTGCCAGCAGCTTTGGACCTAAAGACTCCTATAATTCACCCCTCCACTTT. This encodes CASSFGPKDSYNSPLHF.

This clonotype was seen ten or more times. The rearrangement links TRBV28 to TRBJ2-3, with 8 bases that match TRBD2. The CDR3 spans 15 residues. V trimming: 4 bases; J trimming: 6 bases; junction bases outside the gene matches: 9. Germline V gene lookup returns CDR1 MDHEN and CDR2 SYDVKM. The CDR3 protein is CASSSSGGWADTQYF. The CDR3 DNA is TGTGCCAGCAGTTCGAGCGGGGGCTGGGCGGATACGCAGTATTTT.

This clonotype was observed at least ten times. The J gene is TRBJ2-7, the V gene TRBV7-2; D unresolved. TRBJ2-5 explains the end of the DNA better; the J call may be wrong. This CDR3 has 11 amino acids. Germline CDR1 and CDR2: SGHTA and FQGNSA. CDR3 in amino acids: CASSLDGTQYF. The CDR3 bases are TGTGCCAGCAGCTTAGACGGGACCCAGTACTTC.

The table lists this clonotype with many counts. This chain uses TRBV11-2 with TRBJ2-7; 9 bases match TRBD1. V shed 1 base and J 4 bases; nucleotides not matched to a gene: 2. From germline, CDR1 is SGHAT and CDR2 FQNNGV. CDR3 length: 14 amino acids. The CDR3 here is CASSLGDRAYEQYF. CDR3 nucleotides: TGTGCCAGCAGCTTAGGGGACAGGGCTTACGAGCAGTACTTC.